This T cell receptor beta chain appears in the sequencing data of a study of blood T cells in healthy people across ages. Whole-study findings and limits: Long-lived donors had more naive CD4+ cells and higher diversity than aged donors. Donor CMV status, an unknown factor, possibly confounded changes in expanded clonotypes.

The CDR3 contains 11 residues. Germline CDR1 is SGHRS and CDR2 is YFSETQ. V lost 6 bases, J lost 3 bases, and 7 bases lay in between. The sample holds one count of this clonotype. The antigen is undetermined. Just one base apart from a much larger clone, this may be a read error. The CDR3 does not end in the conserved phenylalanine or tryptophan, so this is likely a read error. Through a sample-barcoded 5' primer and a J-beta primer mix, a second PCR was run for roughly 6 to 11 cycles. A template-switch adaptor containing 12 random nucleotides labeled each cDNA molecule. Each CDR3 protein gets one entry after TCRdb re-called the 5' RACE reads with MiXCR. The sample lists around 1,700,000 distinct CDR3 sequences; 28% were seen once.

Sequences were obtained from blood. This sequence joins TRBV5-1 and TRBJ2-7; D unclear. The clonotype comes from a woman in her twenties or thirties in good health. Here the CDR3 DNA reads TGCGCCAGCATCCCGCGCTACGAGCAGTACATC. This translates into CASIPRYEQYI.